A single sample gave rise to the 19 T cell receptor beta chains below, sequenced in a study of T-cell reconstitution after alpha-beta-depleted transplantation in children. Construction of the TCRbeta library involved unique molecular identifiers. TCRdb called the PCR reads again in MiXCR, with one record for every CDR3 protein. The sample lists around 300,000 distinct CDR3 sequences; more than 20% were seen once. The sequences come from PBMCs, mostly from graft donor cells, collected 180 days after TCRalphabeta/CD19-depleted stem cell transplant. The receptors were sampled from a male patient under 18 who had a stem cell transplant for acute lymphoblastic leukemia, so the T cells may come from the graft donor.

This clonotype was recorded many times. For the CDR3, the DNA is TGCGCCAGCAGCTTGGCGCCAGGCTCCTACAATGAGCAGTTCTTC. Its translation: CASSLAPGSYNEQFF. The chain uses TRBV5-1 and TRBJ2-1; D remains unclear. Germline V gene sequence: CDR1 SGHRS, CDR2 YFSETQ. This CDR3 is 15 amino acids long. V was shortened by 0 bases and J by 0 bases, with 7 bases between the two germline ends.

This clonotype was seen a few times. This chain links TRBV3-1 with TRBJ2-7; 8 bases align to TRBD2. The CDR3 is made up of 17 amino acids. The V and J ends lost 2 bases and 3 bases, in that order; junction bases with no gene match: 12. CDR1 and CDR2 from the germline V gene are LGHDT and YNNKEL (reference sequence). CDR3 DNA sequence: TGTGCCAGCAGCCAAAGCCCTAGCGGGTCCCCACTCTACGAGCAGTACTTC. This translates into CASSQSPSGSPLYEQYF.

Note on this clonotype: One end of the junction varies from germline; a read error may be responsible. The chain recombines TRBV7-2 with TRBJ1-2; D gene unclear. The CDR3 has 15 residues. In germline, CDR1 is SGHTA, CDR2 FQGNSA. CDR3: CASSPSVGSNYAYTF. The CDR3 DNA follows: TGTGCCAGCAGCCCCTCGGTAGGATCTAACTATGCCTACACCTTC. Drawing the rest from reference TRBV7-2 and TRBJ1-2, the complete variable domain is GAGVSQSPSNKVTEKGKDVELRCDPISGHTALYWYRQSLGQGLEFLIYFQGNSAPDKSGLPSDRFSAERTGGSVSTLTIQRTQQEDSAVYLCASSPSVGSNYAYTFGSGTRLTVV.

In this sample, this clonotype turned up a few times. The V gene is TRBV10-3, the J gene TRBJ2-7; possibly TRBD2 for D (7 bases). The CDR3 covers 14 residues. V was clipped by 4 bases and J by 2 bases, with 12 bases between them. CDR1 is ENHRY and CDR2 is SYGVKD in the germline V gene. The CDR3 is CAISGGGGAYEQYF. CDR3 bases: TGTGCCATCAGTGGGGGAGGGGGGGCCTACGAGCAGTACTTC.

The V call is TRBV20-1, the J call TRBJ2-1; 8 positions agree with TRBD2. The CDR3 totals 15 residues. With V trimmed by 4 bases and J by 5 bases, 10 bases remained unmatched. CDR1 and CDR2 from the germline V gene are DFQATT and SNEGSKA (reference sequence). Written as DNA, the CDR3 is TGCAGTGCTAAGGACTGGACTAGCACTAACAATGAGCAGTTCTTC. It encodes CSAKDWTSTNNEQFF.

This clonotype has just a few counts. The rearrangement joins TRBV11-3 to TRBJ2-1; 12 nucleotides line up with TRBD2. Germline V gene lookup returns CDR1 SGHNT and CDR2 YENEEA. J gave up 8 bases and V 7 bases, and 12 bases lay outside the gene matches. This CDR3 is 16 amino acids long. CDR3 protein: CASTDGLAGPHDEQFF. Written as DNA, the CDR3 is TGTGCCAGCACCGACGGACTAGCGGGGCCCCACGATGAGCAGTTCTTC.

The rearrangement links TRBV6-2 or TRBV6-3 to TRBJ2-1; the D is unclear. CDR3 length: 14 amino acids. V was cut by 0 bases and J by 9 bases, with 12 bases left in between. The germline V gene encodes CDR1 MNHEY and CDR2 SVGEGT. CDR3 loop: CASSYSSFWGEQFF. The CDR3 DNA sequence: TGTGCCAGCAGTTACTCCTCCTTTTGGGGTGAGCAGTTCTTC.

The chain uses TRBV21-1 and TRBJ2-5; the table's D call of TRBD2 was not tested on the DNA. TRBV21-1 is an annotated pseudogene. The CDR3 is made up of 18 amino acids. The CDR3 DNA is TGTGCCAGCAGCAAAAGGGGTCGAAGGGGGAGGGCCAGAGAGACCCAGTACTTC. Protein product: CASSKRGRRGRARETQYF.

This chain joins TRBV12-3 or TRBV12-4 and TRBJ2-7, with a possible D match to TRBD1 (6 bases). The CDR3 is 14 amino acids. V lost 2 bases and J 2 bases, leaving 10 bases between the germline ends. Written as DNA, the CDR3 is TGTGCCAGCAGTTTATGGGGGCCGGCCTACGAGCAGTACTTC. This encodes CASSLWGPAYEQYF.

This clonotype was seen a handful of times. This chain connects TRBV20-1 to TRBJ1-1; D unclear. V lost 5 bases and J 3 bases, leaving 13 bases between the germline ends. The CDR3 covers 13 residues. The germline gives CDR1 DFQATT, CDR2 SNEGSKA (reference sequence). CDR3 bases: TGCAGTGCTCCCGGACGGGAACACACTGAAGCTTTCTTT. This translates into CSAPGREHTEAFF.

The genes are TRBV7-3 and TRBJ2-3, with TRBD2 matching 7 bases. The CDR3 is 14 amino acids. Germline CDR1 SGHTA, CDR2 FQGTGA. With V trimmed by 5 bases and J by 6 bases, 8 bases remained unmatched. Here the CDR3 DNA reads TGTGCCAGCAGCCCGCGACTAGCAGGTGATACGCAGTATTTT. This codes for CASSPRLAGDTQYF.

This rearrangement joins TRBV20-1 to TRBJ2-4, with 7 nucleotides matching TRBD1. Germline trimming cut 3 bases from V and 1 base from J; bases unmatched to any gene: 3. CDR1 DFQATT and CDR2 SNEGSKA come from the germline V gene (reference sequence). The CDR3 totals 14 residues. The CDR3 region is CSASLQGAKNIQYF. For the CDR3, the DNA is TGCAGTGCTAGCCTACAGGGGGCCAAAAACATTCAGTACTTC.

This clonotype was observed a handful of times. This chain joins TRBV12-3 or TRBV12-4 and TRBJ1-4, with a possible D match to TRBD1 (5 bases). With 6 bases removed from V and 8 bases from J, the gap between germline ends came to 16 bases. The CDR3 spans 14 residues. Here the CDR3 reads CASSLRWGEEKLFF. Written as DNA, the CDR3 is TGTGCCAGCAGCCTCAGGTGGGGCGAGGAAAAACTGTTTTTT.

This clonotype was picked up a small number of times. The chain has TRBV6-6 and TRBJ2-7, with TRBD2 matching over 7 bases. V was clipped by 10 bases and J by 2 bases; unmatched bases: 8. CDR3 size: 13 residues. Per the germline V gene, CDR1 is MNHNY and CDR2 is SVGAGI (reference sequence). CDR3 sequence (DNA): TGTGCCACCACTTGGGGGGGGACCTACGAGCAGTACTTC. It translates to CATTWGGTYEQYF.

To note about this clonotype: With a much larger clone just one base away, this may be a read error. The chain joins TRBV7-6 to TRBJ2-1; 7 positions agree with TRBD2. Germline loops: CDR1 SGHVS, CDR2 FNYEAQ. CDR3 length: 14 residues. After removal of 1 base from V and 6 bases from J, the junction contained 3 bases not matched to a gene. CDR3 in DNA: TGTGCCAGCAGCTTAGGCGGGAGTGGCAATGAGCAGTTCTTC. It translates to CASSLGGSGNEQFF.

This chain uses TRBV9 with TRBJ1-1, with 7 bases identical to TRBD1. Germline V CDR1 and CDR2: SGDLS, YYNGEE. The ends lost 0 bases at V and 1 base at J; junction bases unmatched: 9. The length of the CDR3 is 17 residues. CDR3 amino acids: CASSVGLRGRENTEAFF. The CDR3 DNA is TGTGCCAGCAGCGTAGGTTTGAGGGGGCGTGAGAACACTGAAGCTTTCTTT.

This sequence joins TRBV5-1 and TRBJ1-1; D may be TRBD1 (6 bases). The CDR3 is 13 amino acids. With 1 base removed from V and 8 bases from J, the gap between germline ends came to 12 bases. CDR1 SGHRS and CDR2 YFSETQ come from the germline V gene. CDR3 nucleotide sequence: TGCGCCAGCAGCTTGTTCAGGGGATCCGAAGCTTTCTTT. Protein sequence: CASSLFRGSEAFF.

This clonotype occurred a few times. The chain's CDR3 is CASSPRTSGLPWGIYEQFF. CDR3 bases: TGTGCCAGCAGCCCACGGACTAGCGGTCTACCATGGGGAATTTATGAGCAGTTCTTC. This sequence joins TRBV9 and TRBJ2-1, with TRBD2 matching over 10 bases. Trimming removed 4 bases from V and 8 bases from J; junction bases left unmatched: 21. Germline V gene data show CDR1 as SGDLS and CDR2 as YYNGEE. The CDR3 runs 19 residues.

The CDR3 DNA sequence: TGTGCCAGCTTCTCGGGACTCGCGAACACCGGGGAGCTGTTTTTT. Its protein is CASFSGLANTGELFF. The V gene is TRBV7-9, the J gene TRBJ2-2; perhaps TRBD2 as D (6 bases). The V end was cut by 8 bases, the J end by 0 bases, with 13 bases between. The length of the CDR3 is 15 residues. The V gene's germline CDR1 is SEHNR and CDR2 FQNEAQ (reference sequence). Variable domain in full (rest from reference TRBV7-9 and TRBJ2-2): DTGVSQNPRHKITKRGQNVTFRCDPISEHNRLYWYRQTLGQGPEFLTYFQNEAQLEKSRLLSDRFSAERPKGSFSTLEIQRTEQGDSAMYLCASFSGLANTGELFFGEGSRLTVL.